A single sample is the source of the 23 T cell receptor beta chains below, sequenced in a study of shared clonotypes between healthy human individuals. Clones were read by immunoSEQ multiplex PCR, and TCRdb kept only the in-frame ones, dropping some. This sample has 560,000 or so clones, with about 96% found just once. Naive-designated CD8 cells lacked CD45RO, were positively enriched for CCR7, and omitted terminally differentiated effector memory CD45RA+ cells. The sample consisted of naive CD8+ T cells sorted from blood. The receptor set was obtained from a woman aged 30 to 39 in good health.

This clone was seen just once. V usage is TRBV7-9 and J usage is TRBJ2-5; D is possibly TRBD1 (5 bases). The V and J ends lost 1 base and 5 bases respectively, with 14 bases between them. Germline V gene data show CDR1 as SEHNR and CDR2 as FQNEAQ (reference sequence). The CDR3 consists of 15 residues. CDR3: CASSLGTGQTETQYF. The CDR3 DNA reads TGTGCCAGCAGCTTAGGAACAGGCCAAACCGAGACCCAGTACTTC.

V is TRBV4-2 and J is TRBJ2-7, with 7 nucleotides matching TRBD2. CDR1 LGHNA and CDR2 YNFKEQ come from the germline V gene. The length of the CDR3 is 16 residues. J lost 2 bases, V lost 1 base, and 8 bases had no gene match. The CDR3 is CASSQVQAGEAYEQYF. DNA for the CDR3: TGTGCCAGCAGCCAAGTGCAGGCGGGAGAAGCCTACGAGCAGTACTTC.

This chain uses TRBV27 with TRBJ2-1; 8 bases map to TRBD1. The ends lost 8 bases at V and 6 bases at J; junction bases unmatched: 3. CDR3 length equals 12 residues. Germline CDR1 reads MNHEY; CDR2 reads SMNVEV (reference sequence). This CDR3 is CASWTGINEQFF. In nucleotides, the CDR3 is TGTGCCAGCTGGACAGGGATCAATGAGCAGTTCTTC.

This rearrangement joins TRBV7-9 to TRBJ2-7; possible D gene TRBD1, 5 bases. CDR1 and CDR2 (germline): SEHNR, FQNEAQ (reference sequence). The CDR3 runs to 16 residues. V gave up 5 bases and J gave up 4 bases, with 21 bases separating them. This chain's CDR3 is CASSPAVGGRDYEQYF. The CDR3 DNA reads as TGTGCCAGCAGCCCGGCCGTGGGTGGCAGGGATTACGAGCAGTACTTC. Supplemented by reference TRBV7-9 and TRBJ2-7, the full variable domain reads DTGVSQNPRHKITKRGQNVTFRCDPISEHNRLYWYRQTLGQGPEFLTYFQNEAQLEKSRLLSDRFSAERPKGSFSTLEIQRTEQGDSAMYLCASSPAVGGRDYEQYFGPGTRLTVT.

This clone was detected once. CDR3 DNA sequence: TGTGCCAGCAGGCCAATAGCGGGAGGGACAGATACGCAGTATTTT. Its translation is CASRPIAGGTDTQYF. The chain links TRBV11-2 to TRBJ2-3; TRBD2 matches 11 bases. Germline V lookup: CDR1 SGHAT, CDR2 FQNNGV. J lost 3 bases, V lost 6 bases, and 5 bases had no gene match. This CDR3 comprises 15 residues.

V is TRBV28 and J is TRBJ2-7; 9 bases agree with TRBD1. The CDR3 is 21 residues long. Germline V CDR1 and CDR2: MDHEN, SYDVKM. V lost 3 bases and J lost 6; bases outside the gene matches: 27. CDR3: CASSFPPYPLDRDRDDFEQYF. Here the CDR3 DNA reads TGTGCCAGCAGTTTCCCTCCCTATCCCCTAGACCGGGACAGGGACGATTTCGAGCAGTACTTC.

V and J are TRBV5-1 and TRBJ2-3; TRBD2 aligns across 9 bases. Germline CDR1 and CDR2: SGHRS and YFSETQ. Trimming removed 0 bases from V and 6 bases from J; junction bases left unmatched: 8. The CDR3 length is 16 residues. The CDR3 DNA reads TGCGCCAGCAGCTTGGAGGCTAGCGGGGCGCCCGATACGCAGTATTTT. Amino acid sequence: CASSLEASGAPDTQYF.

The genes are TRBV27 and TRBJ2-1, with 16 bases aligning to TRBD2. Trimming took 4 bases from V and 3 from J; bases not matched to a gene: 9. CDR3 length: 19 residues. The germline V gene encodes CDR1 MNHEY and CDR2 SMNVEV (reference sequence). The DNA of the CDR3 is TGTGCCAGCAGTTCAACGGGACTAGCGGGAGGGGGCTACTACAATGAGCAGTTCTTC. Protein product: CASSSTGLAGGGYYNEQFF.

The chain couples TRBV14 to TRBJ2-7, with D uncertain. CDR3 length: 11 residues. Trimming left V 2 bases short and J 4 bases short, with 3 bases between. CDR1 SGHDN and CDR2 FVKESK come from the germline V gene. The CDR3 spells CASSQPYEQYF. Here the CDR3 DNA reads TGTGCCAGCAGCCAACCTTACGAGCAGTACTTC.

The rearrangement links TRBV11-2 to TRBJ2-7, with 11 nucleotides matching TRBD2. Germline values: CDR1 SGHAT, CDR2 FQNNGV. This CDR3 is 14 amino acids long. The V and J ends lost 5 bases and 3 bases, in that order; junction bases with no gene match: 3. The CDR3: CASSQGTSGYEQYF. As DNA, the CDR3 is TGTGCCAGCAGCCAAGGGACTAGCGGCTACGAGCAGTACTTC.

CDR3 protein: CASSQGPGAGTDTQYF. The DNA for the CDR3 is TGTGCCAGCAGCCAGGGACCAGGGGCTGGCACAGATACGCAGTATTTT. The chain has TRBV11-2 and TRBJ2-3; a weak D match, TRBD1 (6 bases). The CDR3 runs to 16 residues. The germline gives CDR1 SGHAT, CDR2 FQNNGV. V dropped 5 bases and J dropped 1 base, with 16 bases sitting between them.

This chain uses TRBV9 with TRBJ1-1, with D possibly matching TRBD1 (6 bases). V was cut by 4 bases and J by 8 bases, with 12 bases left in between. Germline V gene data show CDR1 as SGDLS and CDR2 as YYNGEE. The CDR3 sequence is 12 residues long. Written as DNA, the CDR3 is TGTGCCAGCAGCACACGAGGGGGGGAAGCTTTCTTT. Translating gives CASSTRGGEAFF. The complete variable domain, with remaining parts taken from reference TRBV9 and TRBJ1-1, reads DSGVTQTPKHLITATGQRVTLRCSPRSGDLSVYWYQQSLDQGLQFLIQYYNGEERAKGNILERFSAQQFPDLHSELNLSSLELGDSALYFCASSTRGGEAFFGQGTRLTVV.

J is TRBJ2-1 and V is TRBV27; no clear D gene. Trimming pared 2 bases from V and 4 bases from J, leaving 9 bases between. From germline, CDR1 is MNHEY and CDR2 SMNVEV (reference sequence). The CDR3 spans 14 residues. The CDR3 here is CASSLMGRYNEQFF. In nucleotides, the CDR3 is TGTGCCAGCAGTTTAATGGGCAGATACAATGAGCAGTTCTTC.

CDR3 DNA sequence: TGCGCCAGCAGTGACCTAGCGGGAGATTACGAGCAGTACTTC. Translation gives CASSDLAGDYEQYF. V usage is TRBV10-2 and J usage is TRBJ2-7; 10 positions match TRBD2. V was pared by 3 bases and J by 4 bases, with 3 bases of the junction left unmatched. Looked up from germline, CDR1 is WSHSY and CDR2 is SAAADI. The length of the CDR3 is 14 residues.

The rearrangement joins TRBV6-5 to TRBJ2-1, with D tentatively TRBD1 (6 bases). The length of the CDR3 is 14 residues. Germline V gives CDR1 MNHEY, CDR2 SVGAGI. V shed 8 bases and J shed 7 bases, with 18 bases lying between them. DNA of the CDR3: TGTGCCAGCGCCTCTTCCGGGACAAATAATGAGCAGTTCTTC. Amino acid sequence: CASASSGTNNEQFF.

The chain combines TRBV4-1 with TRBJ2-1, with 12 bases matching TRBD2. V lost 2 bases and J lost 4; bases outside the gene matches: 6. The CDR3 is 17 amino acids. Germline V lookup: CDR1 MGHRA, CDR2 YSYEKL. CDR3 region: CASSQPPLAGGYNEQFF. The CDR3 nucleotides read TGCGCCAGCAGCCAACCCCCCCTAGCGGGAGGGTACAATGAGCAGTTCTTC.

This chain uses TRBV19 with TRBJ1-1; D is unresolved. The V end lost 7 bases, the J end lost 1 base, and 19 bases lay between the germline ends. Germline lookup yields CDR1 LNHDA and CDR2 SQIVND (reference sequence). The CDR3 totals 16 residues. The CDR3 loop is CASIIVREMGNTEAFF. The DNA for the CDR3 is TGTGCCAGTATAATCGTCCGGGAAATGGGGAACACTGAAGCTTTCTTT.

The gene calls are TRBV20-1 and TRBJ1-2; D call uncertain. V lost 7 bases and J lost 5, with 11 bases in between. The CDR3 runs to 11 residues. Looked up from germline, CDR1 is DFQATT and CDR2 is SNEGSKA (reference sequence). The CDR3 region is CSGPPIYGYTF. CDR3 bases: TGCAGTGGCCCGCCCATTTATGGCTACACCTTC.

The genes are TRBV2 and TRBJ1-4; D possibly corresponds to TRBD1 (5 bases). Looked up from germline, CDR1 is SNHLY and CDR2 is FYNNEI. Between the trimmed V and J ends, which lost 6 bases and 8 bases, there was a span of 19 bases. The CDR3 contains 15 residues. The CDR3: CASRMSGDSDEKLFF. CDR3 DNA: TGTGCCAGCAGGATGTCGGGGGATTCGGACGAAAAACTGTTTTTT.

The J gene is TRBJ1-2, the V gene TRBV27, with D possibly being TRBD1 (5 bases). The CDR3 loop spans 14 amino acids. Germline-derived CDR1 and CDR2 are MNHEY and SMNVEV (reference sequence). Trimming shortened V by 5 bases and J by 5 bases, and 15 bases separated the two germline ends. The CDR3 sequence: CASSVRGTDYGYTF. The CDR3 DNA reads as TGTGCCAGCAGTGTCCGGGGGACGGATTATGGCTACACCTTC.

This chain uses TRBV29-1 with TRBJ2-3; the D is unclear. With 3 bases removed from V and 0 bases from J, the gap between germline ends came to 13 bases. CDR1 and CDR2 (germline): SQVTM, ANQGSEA. The CDR3 sequence is 15 residues long. CDR3 nucleotide sequence: TGCAGCGTTGATTTGGCGACAACTAGCACAGATACGCAGTATTTT. Its protein is CSVDLATTSTDTQYF.

The rearrangement links TRBV7-9 to TRBJ2-1, with D perhaps TRBD1 (5 bases). Germline V gene lookup returns CDR1 SEHNR and CDR2 FQNEAQ (reference sequence). The CDR3 is made up of 14 amino acids. Trimming stripped 2 bases from V and 9 bases from J, with 14 bases between. CDR3 nucleotide sequence: TGTGCCAGCAGCTTATCTCCAGGGATAGGTGAGCAGTTCTTC. The encoded protein is CASSLSPGIGEQFF.

DNA for the CDR3: TGTGCCTGGAAGGATTGGGGACAGGGGGGGATTTACAATGAGCAGTTCTTC. It codes for CAWKDWGQGGIYNEQFF. The rearrangement uses TRBV30 and TRBJ2-1, with 11 bases identical to TRBD1. The CDR3 has 17 residues. The junction had 12 bases not matched to a gene; V was cut back by 4 bases and J by 4 bases. Germline CDR1 and CDR2: GTSNPN and SVGIG (reference sequence).